This T cell receptor (beta chain) appears in the sequencing data of a study of breast tumors, draining lymph nodes, adjacent tissues. Breast cancer patients provided tissue from their axillary draining lymph nodes. MiXCR, run by TCRdb on the multiplex PCR reads, gives a single entry per CDR3 protein. This table holds over 250,000 distinct CDR3 sequences, more than 30% found once. V was clipped by 3 bases and J by 7 bases, with 12 bases between them. Germline values: CDR1 DFQATT, CDR2 SNEGSKA (reference sequence). CDR3 length: 12 residues. The source is a female donor with breast cancer. Some clones in this sample may be carry-over from other donors' samples. Material: axillary lymph node tissue. The chain recombines TRBV20-1 with TRBJ2-5; either TRBD1 or TRBD2 may supply D (6 bases each). DNA of the CDR3: TGCAGTGCTAGGCTGGAGGGGGGGACCCAGTACTTC. It encodes CSARLEGGTQYF.